These 2 T cell receptor beta chains came from one sample sequenced in a study of T-cell memory formation after mild COVID-19. Each CDR3 protein is one row after TCRdb ran MiXCR on the 5' RACE reads. The sample consists of 300,000 to 350,000 distinct CDR3 sequences, about 13% of them appearing once. Sequencing was done on a sample of PBMCs or a T cell subset sorted from them (not recorded which). These receptors were obtained from a man between 18 and 35 years old who had mild COVID-19 (a few samples of this study predate the infection). Cell type and time point are not known.

The chain combines TRBV4-3 with TRBJ2-5; no definite D call. Between the trimmed V and J ends, which lost 1 base and 1 base, there was a span of 13 bases. This CDR3 is 16 amino acids long. CDR1 LGHNA and CDR2 YSLEER come from the germline V gene. CDR3 bases: TGCGCCAGCAGCCAAGGGCCACGGCCGGGCCAAGAGACCCAGTACTTC. Encoded protein: CASSQGPRPGQETQYF.

The chain has TRBV14 and TRBJ1-2, with D maybe TRBD1 (5 bases). The CDR3 is made up of 12 amino acids. The V and J ends lost 4 bases and 4 bases respectively, with 7 bases between them. The germline CDR1 and CDR2 sequences are SGHDN and FVKESK. CDR3 sequence: CASSRGPYGYTF. The CDR3 nucleotides are TGTGCCAGCAGCCGGGGCCCCTATGGCTACACCTTC.